A single sample is the source of the 10 T cell receptor beta chains below, sequenced in a study of T-cell reconstitution after alpha-beta-depleted transplantation in children. Preparation of the TCRbeta library used unique molecular identifiers. Each CDR3 protein is one row after TCRdb ran MiXCR on the PCR reads. The table includes fewer than 1 million distinct CDR3 sequences, about 15% detected once. This specimen consisted of PBMCs, mostly from graft donor cells, obtained 360 days after TCRalphabeta/CD19-depleted stem cell transplant. These receptors were taken from a male patient aged 10 to 17 who had a stem cell transplant for acute lymphoblastic leukemia, so the T cells may come from the graft donor.

This clonotype has more than one count but fewer than ten. This sequence joins TRBV10-3 and TRBJ2-7; 7 positions match TRBD2. Germline lookup yields CDR1 ENHRY and CDR2 SYGVKD. The trim removed 11 bases at V and 1 base at J, leaving 11 bases unmatched. CDR3 size: 14 residues. CDR3 in DNA: TGTGCCGGCGCCAGCAGGGAGGGGTCCTACGAGCAGTACTTC. It yields the protein CAGASREGSYEQYF.

This clonotype was counted a few times. This chain connects TRBV6-1 to TRBJ2-6; a possible D gene is TRBD2 (5 bases). CDR1 and CDR2 from the germline V gene are MNHNS and SASEGT. Deletions cut 8 bases from V and 0 bases from J, with 8 bases between. The CDR3 loop spans 14 amino acids. The CDR3: CASHGSSGANVLTF. CDR3 nucleotide sequence: TGTGCCAGCCATGGGAGCTCTGGGGCCAACGTCCTGACTTTC.

V usage is TRBV20-1 and J usage is TRBJ2-1; D not certain. The germline V gene encodes CDR1 DFQATT and CDR2 SNEGSKA (reference sequence). The CDR3 totals 11 residues. Trimming shortened V by 7 bases and J by 5 bases, and 9 bases separated the two germline ends. This CDR3 is CSGVGNNEQFF. The CDR3 coding sequence is TGCAGTGGTGTGGGAAACAATGAGCAGTTCTTC.

The chain carries TRBV6-4 and TRBJ2-5, with D possibly matching TRBD2 (6 bases). The V gene's germline CDR1 is MRHNA and CDR2 SNTAGT. The CDR3 sequence is 15 residues long. The germline V and J ends were trimmed by 4 bases and 1 base, with 13 bases remaining between them. CDR3 sequence: CASSGPGAPQETQYF. The CDR3 DNA reads as TGTGCCAGCAGTGGCCCGGGAGCCCCCCAAGAGACCCAGTACTTC.

In this sample, this clonotype turned up many times. The chain couples TRBV4-1 to TRBJ2-2; D not resolved. The CDR3 is 20 amino acids. Germline CDR1 and CDR2: MGHRA and YSYEKL. Trimming removed 4 bases at V and 4 bases at J, with 28 bases between. The CDR3 bases are TGCGCCAGCAGCCTGACCGTTGCTCACCGGGTCCAACCCCCCACCGGGGAGCTGTTTTTT. Amino acid sequence: CASSLTVAHRVQPPTGELFF.

The rearrangement links TRBV20-1 to TRBJ2-2, with a tentative D call TRBD1 (5 bases). This CDR3 is 16 amino acids long. Trimming pared 0 bases from V and 7 bases from J, leaving 18 bases between. Germline values: CDR1 DFQATT, CDR2 SNEGSKA (reference sequence). The chain's CDR3 is CSARDPVGQGGGELFF. The DNA for the CDR3 is TGCAGTGCTAGAGATCCTGTCGGGCAGGGCGGCGGGGAGCTGTTTTTT.

This clonotype is a singleton in its sample. This rearrangement joins TRBV6-5 to TRBJ2-7; no clear D. V lost 0 bases to trimming and J lost 3 bases, with 12 bases between them. This CDR3 contains 15 residues. Germline V lookup: CDR1 MNHEY, CDR2 SVGAGI. This CDR3 is CASSYSIGPGYEQYF. The CDR3 DNA reads as TGTGCCAGCAGTTACTCGATCGGGCCTGGCTACGAGCAGTACTTC.

The chain employs TRBV20-1 and TRBJ2-1, with 10 bases fitting TRBD2. J gave up 9 bases and V 5 bases, and 10 bases lay outside the gene matches. This CDR3 contains 14 residues. Germline V gene lookup returns CDR1 DFQATT and CDR2 SNEGSKA (reference sequence). CDR3 region: CSAGKAGGPFEQFF. The CDR3 coding sequence is TGCAGTGCTGGAAAAGCGGGAGGGCCGTTTGAGCAGTTCTTC.

This clonotype was recorded a few times. V and J are TRBV2 and TRBJ1-5; no firm D call. CDR3 size: 14 residues. Per germline, CDR1 SNHLY and CDR2 FYNNEI. Trimming removed 7 bases from V and 2 bases from J, with 12 bases in between. The CDR3 nucleotides read TGTGCCAGCAATTCAAGGAGGGGCAATCAGCCCCAGCATTTT. Its protein is CASNSRRGNQPQHF.

The chain couples TRBV7-9 to TRBJ1-5; D might be TRBD1 (5 bases). The germline V and J ends were trimmed by 0 bases and 2 bases, with 14 bases remaining between them. The CDR3 loop spans 17 amino acids. Looked up from germline, CDR1 is SEHNR and CDR2 is FQNEAQ (reference sequence). CDR3 loop: CASSLAREGPRNQPQHF. For the CDR3, the DNA is TGTGCCAGCAGCTTAGCGAGGGAGGGGCCCCGCAATCAGCCCCAGCATTTT.